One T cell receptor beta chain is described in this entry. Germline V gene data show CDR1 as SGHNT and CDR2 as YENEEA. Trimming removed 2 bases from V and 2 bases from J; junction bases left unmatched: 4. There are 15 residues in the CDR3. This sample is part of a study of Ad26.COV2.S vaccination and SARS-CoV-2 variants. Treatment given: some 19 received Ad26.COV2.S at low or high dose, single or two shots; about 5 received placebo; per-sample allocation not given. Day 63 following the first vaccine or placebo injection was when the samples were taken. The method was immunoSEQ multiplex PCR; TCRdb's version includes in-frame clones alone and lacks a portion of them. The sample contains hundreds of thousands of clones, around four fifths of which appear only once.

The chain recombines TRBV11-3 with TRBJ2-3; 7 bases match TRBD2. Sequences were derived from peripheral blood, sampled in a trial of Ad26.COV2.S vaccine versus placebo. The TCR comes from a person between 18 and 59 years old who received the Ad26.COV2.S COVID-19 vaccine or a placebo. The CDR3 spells CASSLWGGDTDTQYF. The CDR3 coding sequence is TGTGCCAGCAGCTTATGGGGAGGGGACACAGATACGCAGTATTTT.